This T cell receptor (beta chain) was recorded in a study of T-cell reconstitution after alpha-beta-depleted transplantation in children. A library of TCRbeta sequences, prepared with unique molecular identifiers, was generated. Using its own MiXCR run on the PCR reads, TCRdb lists one record per CDR3 protein. The table lists 32,000 or so distinct CDR3 sequences, more than 6% of them singletons. This clonotype occurred many times. The antigen is unknown. V lost 5 bases and J lost 1; bases outside the gene matches: 4. The CDR3 extends over 16 amino acids. Germline CDR1 SEHNR, CDR2 FQNEAQ (reference sequence). The study's findings and limits: Several hundred expanded graft clones reportedly supplied alpha-beta T cells about two months after transplant.

The rearrangement links TRBV7-9 to TRBJ2-1, with 11 positions matching TRBD1. The source material was peripheral blood, sampled 60 days after TCRalphabeta/CD19-depleted stem cell transplant. The receptor was derived from a child under three years old who had a stem cell transplant for acute myeloid leukemia, so the T cells may come from the graft donor. The DNA for the CDR3 is TGTGCCAGCAGCCGGGGACAGGGGGGGTCCTACAATGAGCAGTTCTTC. Encoded protein: CASSRGQGGSYNEQFF.